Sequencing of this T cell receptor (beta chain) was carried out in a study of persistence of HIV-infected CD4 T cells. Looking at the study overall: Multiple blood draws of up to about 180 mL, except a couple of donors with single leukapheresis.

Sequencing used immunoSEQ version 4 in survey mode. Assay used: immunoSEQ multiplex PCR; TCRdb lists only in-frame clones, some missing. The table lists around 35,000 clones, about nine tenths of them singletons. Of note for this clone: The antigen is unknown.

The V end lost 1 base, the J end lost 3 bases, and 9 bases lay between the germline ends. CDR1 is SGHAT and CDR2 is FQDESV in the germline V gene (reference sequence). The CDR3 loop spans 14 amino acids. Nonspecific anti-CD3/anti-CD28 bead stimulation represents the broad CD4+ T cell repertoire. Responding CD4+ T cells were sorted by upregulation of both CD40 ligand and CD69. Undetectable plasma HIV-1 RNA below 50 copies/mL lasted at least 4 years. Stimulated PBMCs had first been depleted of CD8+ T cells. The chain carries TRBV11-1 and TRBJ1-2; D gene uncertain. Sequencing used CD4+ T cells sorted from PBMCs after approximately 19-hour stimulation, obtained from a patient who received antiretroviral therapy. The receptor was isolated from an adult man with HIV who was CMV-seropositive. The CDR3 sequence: CASSLGVGDYGYTF. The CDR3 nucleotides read TGTGCCAGCAGCTTAGGGGTTGGAGACTATGGCTACACCTTC.